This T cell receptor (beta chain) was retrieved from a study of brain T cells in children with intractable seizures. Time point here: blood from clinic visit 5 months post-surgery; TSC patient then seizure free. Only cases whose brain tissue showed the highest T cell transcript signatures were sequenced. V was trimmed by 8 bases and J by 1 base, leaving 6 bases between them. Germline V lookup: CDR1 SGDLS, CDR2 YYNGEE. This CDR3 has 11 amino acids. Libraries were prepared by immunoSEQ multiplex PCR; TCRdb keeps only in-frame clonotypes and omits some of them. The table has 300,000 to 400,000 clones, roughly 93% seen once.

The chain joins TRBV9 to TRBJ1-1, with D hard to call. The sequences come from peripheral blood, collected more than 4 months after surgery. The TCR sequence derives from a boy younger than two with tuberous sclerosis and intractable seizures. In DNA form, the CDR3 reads TGTGCCAGGTGGGAGAACACTGAAGCTTTCTTT. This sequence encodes CARWENTEAFF.